A single sample gave rise to the 28 T cell receptor beta chains below, sequenced in a study of PD-1 blockade in mismatch repair-deficient tumors. The assay was immunoSEQ multiplex PCR, and TCRdb's table has in-frame clones only and misses some. The sample holds around 38,000 clones; about four fifths are singletons and the top ten take approximately 24%. The sequencing here drew on peripheral blood, taken 4 weeks after starting pembrolizumab. The receptors come from an adult with mismatch repair-deficient cancer.

The chain has TRBV5-6 and TRBJ2-7; no definite D call. From germline, CDR1 is SGHDT and CDR2 YYEEEE. This CDR3 comprises 11 residues. Trimming took 4 bases from V and 2 from J, leaving 4 bases between them. The CDR3 DNA sequence: TGTGCCAGCAGCCATGCCTACGAGCAGTACTTC. Translation: CASSHAYEQYF.

The V call is TRBV30, the J call TRBJ1-2, with TRBD1 matching over 7 bases. The CDR3 extends over 13 amino acids. The V segment lost 4 bases and the J segment 4 bases; nucleotides outside the gene matches: 6. Germline CDR1 and CDR2: GTSNPN and SVGIG (reference sequence). The CDR3 DNA reads as TGTGCCTGGAAAAGGGGGCTGGGCTATGGCTACACCTTC. This sequence encodes CAWKRGLGYGYTF.

The CDR3 region is CSVDWQGARDTQYF. Here the CDR3 DNA reads TGCAGCGTTGATTGGCAGGGGGCTAGAGATACGCAGTATTTT. The genes are TRBV29-1 and TRBJ2-3, with 8 nucleotides matching TRBD1. V lost 3 bases to trimming and J lost 5 bases; unmatched junction nucleotides: 7. Per the germline V gene, CDR1 is SQVTM and CDR2 is ANQGSEA. This CDR3 spans 14 amino acids.

The chain joins TRBV27 to TRBJ2-7, with a weak D call TRBD2 (5 bases). This CDR3 is 14 amino acids long. The V gene lost 3 bases and the J gene lost 6 bases, with 15 bases spanning the gap. Germline CDR1 MNHEY, CDR2 SMNVEV (reference sequence). The CDR3 DNA reads TGTGCCAGCAGTTTGCTAAGGTCCCGGGGCGAGCAGTACTTC. This translates into CASSLLRSRGEQYF.

V gene TRBV27 combines with J gene TRBJ2-1; possible D gene TRBD1, 7 bases. The CDR3 has 12 residues. The germline V gene has CDR1 MNHEY and CDR2 SMNVEV (reference sequence). The germline V and J ends were trimmed by 5 bases and 6 bases, with 8 bases remaining between them. The CDR3: CASSQGGNEQFF. For the CDR3, the DNA is TGTGCCAGCAGTCAGGGGGGCAATGAGCAGTTCTTC.

The CDR3 sequence: CASSFPDGDNEQFF. DNA of the CDR3: TGTGCCAGCAGCTTTCCGGACGGTGACAATGAGCAGTTCTTC. J is TRBJ2-1 and V is TRBV5-4; D unclear. The CDR3 length is 14 residues. Germline lookup yields CDR1 SGHNT and CDR2 YYREEE (reference sequence). Deletions cut 2 bases from V and 5 bases from J, with 11 bases between.

The chain combines TRBV4-2 with TRBJ2-5; D uncertain. V gave up 3 bases and J gave up 2 bases, with 13 bases separating them. Germline V lookup: CDR1 LGHNA, CDR2 YNFKEQ. There are 15 residues in the CDR3. The CDR3 DNA follows: TGTGCCAGCAGCCAGGCAGGAGACCATCAAGAGACCCAGTACTTC. This encodes CASSQAGDHQETQYF.

The rearrangement links TRBV30 to TRBJ1-5; D is possibly TRBD1 (5 bases). CDR3 length equals 13 residues. With 2 bases removed from V and 4 bases from J, the gap between germline ends came to 9 bases. Germline V lookup: CDR1 GTSNPN, CDR2 SVGIG (reference sequence). In nucleotides, the CDR3 is TGTGCCTGGAGTTCTGAGGGGAATCAGCCCCAGCATTTT. Amino acids: CAWSSEGNQPQHF.

The gene calls are TRBV9 and TRBJ2-3; D gene ambiguous. V gave up 0 bases and J gave up 2 bases, with 10 bases separating them. CDR1 SGDLS and CDR2 YYNGEE come from the germline V gene. The CDR3 has 15 residues. The CDR3 bases are TGTGCCAGCAGCGTAGATGTTGGGTTCACAGATACGCAGTATTTT. This codes for CASSVDVGFTDTQYF. Full variable domain (rest looked up from reference TRBV9 and TRBJ2-3): DSGVTQTPKHLITATGQRVTLRCSPRSGDLSVYWYQQSLDQGLQFLIQYYNGEERAKGNILERFSAQQFPDLHSELNLSSLELGDSALYFCASSVDVGFTDTQYFGPGTRLTVL.

The rearrangement joins TRBV5-1 to TRBJ2-5; D not certain. Trimming took 0 bases from V and 2 from J, leaving 14 bases between them. The germline V gene encodes CDR1 SGHRS and CDR2 YFSETQ. This CDR3 is 16 amino acids long. The CDR3 nucleotides read TGCGCCAGCAGCTTGGCCACGGAGAGAGCACAAGAGACCCAGTACTTC. Translating gives CASSLATERAQETQYF.

The CDR3 DNA sequence: TGTGCCAGCAGTGGCGAGGGAACCTTCTCTGGGGCCAACGTCCTGACTTTC. Its protein product is CASSGEGTFSGANVLTF. The V call is TRBV6-1, the J call TRBJ2-6; TRBD2 is a possible D gene (5 bases). CDR1 is MNHNS and CDR2 is SASEGT in the germline V gene. The CDR3 is made up of 17 amino acids. The germline V and J ends were trimmed by 4 bases and 0 bases, with 13 bases remaining between them.

The rearrangement uses TRBV5-4 and TRBJ1-5; 8 bases line up with TRBD1. The germline gives CDR1 SGHNT, CDR2 YYREEE (reference sequence). This CDR3 contains 15 residues. The V and J ends lost 4 bases and 2 bases, in that order; junction bases with no gene match: 5. CDR3 amino acids: CASSTGTGGNQPQHF. DNA for the CDR3: TGTGCCAGCAGCACTGGGACAGGCGGCAATCAGCCCCAGCATTTT.

The genes are TRBV19 and TRBJ1-2; D ambiguous. Trimming took 4 bases from V and 7 from J, leaving 19 bases between them. The CDR3 is made up of 15 amino acids. The germline gives CDR1 LNHDA, CDR2 SQIVND (reference sequence). The CDR3 is CASSTHLRELSGYTF. For the CDR3, the DNA is TGTGCCAGTAGTACACATCTTAGGGAACTATCTGGCTACACCTTC.

The rearrangement links TRBV27 to TRBJ2-7, with 7 positions matching TRBD2. Looked up from germline, CDR1 is MNHEY and CDR2 is SMNVEV (reference sequence). After removal of 3 bases from V and 1 base from J, the junction contained 6 bases not matched to a gene. The CDR3 sequence is 15 residues long. This CDR3 reads CASSFLMGGSYEQYF. As DNA, the CDR3 is TGTGCCAGCAGTTTTCTAATGGGAGGGTCCTACGAGCAGTACTTC.

This rearrangement joins TRBV4-3 to TRBJ1-1; 8 nucleotides align to TRBD1. V gave up 2 bases and J gave up 0 bases; unmatched junction bases: 14. The CDR3 runs 19 residues. CDR1 is LGHNA and CDR2 is YSLEER in the germline V gene. CDR3 region: CASSQWGPGTGQLNTEAFF. CDR3 coding DNA: TGCGCCAGCAGCCAATGGGGACCCGGGACAGGCCAACTGAACACTGAAGCTTTCTTT.

V usage is TRBV9 and J usage is TRBJ2-7; D gene uncertain. The CDR3 covers 14 residues. Deletions cut 4 bases from V and 3 bases from J, with 14 bases between. CDR1 is SGDLS, CDR2 YYNGEE, per germline. In nucleotides, the CDR3 is TGTGCCAGCAGCCCAGAGTTTACCTTCTACGAGCAGTACTTC. Encoded protein: CASSPEFTFYEQYF.

This clone was recorded a few times. The chain carries TRBV30 and TRBJ2-1, with D hard to call. Looked up from germline, CDR1 is GTSNPN and CDR2 is SVGIG (reference sequence). Deletions cut 7 bases from V and 3 bases from J, with 16 bases between. CDR3 length: 14 residues. The CDR3 here is CASHRNGDYNEQFF. CDR3 coding DNA: TGTGCCTCCCACCGAAACGGCGACTACAATGAGCAGTTCTTC.

The rearrangement links TRBV4-1 to TRBJ2-7, with 10 positions matching TRBD2. Germline lookup yields CDR1 MGHRA and CDR2 YSYEKL. There are 16 residues in the CDR3. V lost 1 base to trimming and J lost 6 bases; unmatched junction nucleotides: 9. The CDR3 nucleotides are TGCGCCAGCAGCCAAGGTGGGGTAGCGGGAGGACGCGAGCAGTACTTC. It is translated as CASSQGGVAGGREQYF.

V and J are TRBV7-9 and TRBJ2-1; TRBD1 aligns across 10 bases. There are 12 residues in the CDR3. Per the germline V gene, CDR1 is SEHNR and CDR2 is FQNEAQ (reference sequence). The ends lost 8 bases at V and 15 bases at J; junction bases unmatched: 10. As DNA, the CDR3 is TGTGCCAGCTTGGGGGACAGGGGTGTGGGGTTCTTC. It translates to CASLGDRGVGFF.

The V call is TRBV29-1, the J call TRBJ2-7, with 7 bases that match TRBD1. The germline gives CDR1 SQVTM, CDR2 ANQGSEA. The CDR3 length is 14 residues. The V segment lost 3 bases and the J segment 4 bases; nucleotides outside the gene matches: 9. For the CDR3, the DNA is TGCAGCGTTGAGTTACAGAACAGGGGTTACGAGCAGTACTTC. Translation: CSVELQNRGYEQYF.

J is TRBJ2-7 and V is TRBV7-9, with 7 bases that match TRBD2. CDR1 is SEHNR and CDR2 is FQNEAQ in the germline V gene (reference sequence). The CDR3 length is 13 residues. V shed 1 base, J shed 4 bases, and the junction held 1 base outside the gene matches. Written as DNA, the CDR3 is TGTGCCAGCAGCTTAGTGGGAGGGTACGAGCAGTACTTC. Amino acids: CASSLVGGYEQYF. The full variable domain, with the rest looked up from reference TRBV7-9 and TRBJ2-7, is DTGVSQNPRHKITKRGQNVTFRCDPISEHNRLYWYRQTLGQGPEFLTYFQNEAQLEKSRLLSDRFSAERPKGSFSTLEIQRTEQGDSAMYLCASSLVGGYEQYFGPGTRLTVT.

The V call is TRBV28, the J call TRBJ2-3; D perhaps matches TRBD2 (6 bases). Germline V gives CDR1 MDHEN, CDR2 SYDVKM. The ends were cut back, 7 bases at V and 2 bases at J, with 19 bases in the middle. This CDR3 is 16 amino acids long. The CDR3 spells CASTRGTLRFTDTQYF. DNA of the CDR3: TGTGCCAGCACCAGAGGGACTTTGAGGTTCACAGATACGCAGTATTTT. The whole variable domain, remainder taken from reference TRBV28 and TRBJ2-3, is DVKVTQSSRYLVKRTGEKVFLECVQDMDHENMFWYRQDPGLGLRLIYFSYDVKMKEKGDIPEGYSVSREKKERFSLILESASTNQTSMYLCASTRGTLRFTDTQYFGPGTRLTVL.

The V gene is TRBV4-3, the J gene TRBJ2-7; possibly TRBD1 for D (6 bases). The CDR3 consists of 15 residues. CDR1 is LGHNA and CDR2 is YSLEER in the germline V gene. Deletions cut 2 bases from V and 0 bases from J, with 11 bases between. The CDR3 is CASSQLRDISYEQYF. CDR3 bases: TGCGCCAGCAGCCAACTCCGGGACATCTCCTACGAGCAGTACTTC.

The table lists this clone with a count of one. The V and J genes are TRBV27 and TRBJ1-2; 11 bases are shared with TRBD1. Trimming removed 4 bases from V and 8 bases from J; junction bases left unmatched: 3. Looked up from germline, CDR1 is MNHEY and CDR2 is SMNVEV (reference sequence). The CDR3 is 13 residues long. CDR3 region: CASSSDRGQGYTF. In nucleotides, the CDR3 is TGTGCCAGCAGTTCGGACAGGGGGCAAGGCTACACCTTC.

The chain carries TRBV4-2 and TRBJ1-5; D gene unclear. CDR1 is LGHNA and CDR2 is YNFKEQ in the germline V gene. The V end lost 1 base, the J end lost 0 bases, and 7 bases lay between the germline ends. The CDR3 is made up of 15 amino acids. The CDR3 DNA is TGTGCCAGCAGCCAAGGGGGATATAGCAATCAGCCCCAGCATTTT. It encodes CASSQGGYSNQPQHF.

This rearrangement joins TRBV6-5 to TRBJ2-7; perhaps D is TRBD1 or TRBD2 (6 bases each). Per germline, CDR1 MNHEY and CDR2 SVGAGI. CDR3 size: 15 residues. The V gene lost 6 bases and the J gene lost 4 bases, with 19 bases spanning the gap. The CDR3 loop is CASSLAPGATYEQYF. The DNA for the CDR3 is TGTGCCAGCAGCCTCGCCCCGGGGGCAACATACGAGCAGTACTTC.

The chain couples TRBV6-5 to TRBJ2-7; no firm D call. CDR1 and CDR2 (germline): MNHEY, SVGAGI. The CDR3 extends over 11 amino acids. Deletions cut 5 bases from V and 2 bases from J, with 4 bases between. In DNA, the CDR3 is TGTGCCAGCAGTGAGGCCTACGAGCAGTACTTC. Its translation: CASSEAYEQYF.

V is TRBV4-1 and J is TRBJ2-6, with D tentatively TRBD1 (5 bases). CDR3 length: 16 residues. Trimming removed 1 base at V and 4 bases at J, with 11 bases between. Looked up from germline, CDR1 is MGHRA and CDR2 is YSYEKL. In DNA, the CDR3 is TGCGCCAGCAGCCAAGGACAGCTGAGAGGGGCCAACGTCCTGACTTTC. Its translation: CASSQGQLRGANVLTF.